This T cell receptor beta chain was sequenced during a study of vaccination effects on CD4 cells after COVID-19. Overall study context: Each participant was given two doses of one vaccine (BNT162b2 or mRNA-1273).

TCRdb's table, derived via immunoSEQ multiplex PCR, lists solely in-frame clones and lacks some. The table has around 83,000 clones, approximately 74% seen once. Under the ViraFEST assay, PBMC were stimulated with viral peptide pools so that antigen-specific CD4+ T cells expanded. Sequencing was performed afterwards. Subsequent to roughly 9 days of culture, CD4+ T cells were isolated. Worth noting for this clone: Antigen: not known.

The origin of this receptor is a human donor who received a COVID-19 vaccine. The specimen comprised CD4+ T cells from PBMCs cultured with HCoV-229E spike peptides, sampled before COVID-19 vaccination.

The CDR3 DNA follows: TGTGCCAGCAGTAGCGGGGAGTACGAGCAGTACGTC. This encodes CASSSGEYEQYV. The rearrangement links TRBV7-9 to TRBJ2-7; 8 bases align to TRBD2. The CDR3 sequence is 12 residues long. Germline CDR1 reads SEHNR; CDR2 reads FQNEAQ (reference sequence). J was trimmed by 4 bases and V by 6 bases; bases with no gene match: 2.